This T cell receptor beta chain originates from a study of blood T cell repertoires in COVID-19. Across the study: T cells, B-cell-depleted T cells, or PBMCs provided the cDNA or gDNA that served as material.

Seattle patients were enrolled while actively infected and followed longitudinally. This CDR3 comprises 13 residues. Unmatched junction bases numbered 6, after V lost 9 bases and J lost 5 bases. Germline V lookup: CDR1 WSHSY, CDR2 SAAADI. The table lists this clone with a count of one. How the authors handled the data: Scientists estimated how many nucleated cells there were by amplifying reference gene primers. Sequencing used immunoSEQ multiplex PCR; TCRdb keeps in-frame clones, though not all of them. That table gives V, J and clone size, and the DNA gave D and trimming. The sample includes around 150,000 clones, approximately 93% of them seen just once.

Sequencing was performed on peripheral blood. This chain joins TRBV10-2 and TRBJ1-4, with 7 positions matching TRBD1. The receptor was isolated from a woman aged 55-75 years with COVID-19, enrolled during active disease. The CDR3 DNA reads TGCGCCAGTTCCGGGACAGTAAATGAAAAACTGTTTTTT. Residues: CASSGTVNEKLFF.